The 10 T cell receptor beta chains below come from one sample, sequenced in a study of CD8+ T cells in alopecia areata. Isolated RNA was reverse transcribed into cDNA used as the sequencing template. Profiling relied on immunoSEQ multiplex PCR, and the TCRdb table lists in-frame clones only, not all of them. The sample has about 76,000 clones; approximately 29% are singletons. The sample's treatment: oral pan-JAK inhibitor, 5-10 mg twice daily. Sequenced material: CD8+ T cells sorted from blood, taken at week 4, from a patient treated with tofacitinib. The receptors here all came from a human donor with alopecia areata.

CDR3 loop: CASSKETDNTGELFF. The CDR3 bases are TGCGCCAGCAGTAAGGAGACGGACAACACCGGGGAGCTGTTTTTT. This chain uses TRBV5-1 with TRBJ2-2; D remains ambiguous. The germline V gene has CDR1 SGHRS and CDR2 YFSETQ. The CDR3 has 15 residues. Trimming pared 5 bases from V and 2 bases from J, leaving 13 bases between.

The table lists this clone with a few counts. Other DNA sequences in this specimen translate into the identical CDR3. The chain has TRBV29-1 and TRBJ2-7; 12 nucleotides align to TRBD2. V was pared by 1 base and J by 6 bases, with 4 bases of the junction left unmatched. This CDR3 spans 14 amino acids. Germline CDR1 SQVTM, CDR2 ANQGSEA. The CDR3 DNA follows: TGCAGCGTTGAAGGACTAGCGGGAGTAGGCGAGCAGTACTTC. Translation: CSVEGLAGVGEQYF.

The V call is TRBV27, the J call TRBJ1-1; D is ambiguous. The CDR3 covers 13 residues. Germline loops: CDR1 MNHEY, CDR2 SMNVEV (reference sequence). Trimming cost V 4 bases and J 1 base, with 7 bases left between them. The CDR3 loop is CASSSNRNTEAFF. CDR3 nucleotides: TGTGCCAGCAGTTCAAACAGGAACACTGAAGCTTTCTTT.

This chain uses TRBV29-1 with TRBJ2-7, with D hard to call. Trimming stripped 3 bases from V and 2 bases from J, with 11 bases between. The CDR3 sequence is 13 residues long. The V gene's germline CDR1 is SQVTM and CDR2 ANQGSEA. The CDR3 DNA reads TGCAGCGTTGAGGTTTCAGCCACCTACGAGCAGTACTTC. It is translated as CSVEVSATYEQYF.

This clone was counted a few times. The rearrangement links TRBV29-1 to TRBJ2-5; D gene unclear. Trimming took 0 bases from V and 5 from J, leaving 16 bases between them. The CDR3 runs 15 residues. CDR1 and CDR2 (germline): SQVTM, ANQGSEA. The CDR3 here is CSVEDSFHGFETQYF. DNA for the CDR3: TGCAGCGTTGAAGACTCATTTCACGGATTCGAGACCCAGTACTTC. The variable domain in full, completed from reference TRBV29-1 and TRBJ2-5, reads SAVISQKPSRDICQRGTSLTIQCQVDSQVTMMFWYRQQPGQSLTLIATANQGSEATYESGFVIDKFPISRPNLTFSTLTVSNMSPEDSSIYLCSVEDSFHGFETQYFGPGTRLLVL.

Notes on this clone: One end of the junction is discordant with germline, which a read error may explain. The chain couples TRBV2 to TRBJ2-1, with D uncertain. The CDR3 contains 16 residues. Germline values: CDR1 SNHLY, CDR2 FYNNEI. CDR3 loop: CASREVQVSLLGEQFF. The CDR3 coding sequence is TGTGCCAGCAGGGAAGTCCAGGTATCCCTCCTTGGTGAGCAGTTCTTC.

The chain is built from TRBV9 and TRBJ1-2; possible D gene TRBD1, 6 bases. The CDR3 is 11 amino acids. V was cut by 9 bases and J by 4 bases, with 10 bases left in between. Looked up from germline, CDR1 is SGDLS and CDR2 is YYNGEE. The CDR3 spells CATQGSYGYTF. The CDR3 region has the DNA TGTGCCACCCAGGGGTCCTATGGCTACACCTTC. Complete variable domain (other parts from reference TRBV9 and TRBJ1-2): DSGVTQTPKHLITATGQRVTLRCSPRSGDLSVYWYQQSLDQGLQFLIQYYNGEERAKGNILERFSAQQFPDLHSELNLSSLELGDSALYFCATQGSYGYTFGSGTRLTVV.

The V gene is TRBV4-1, the J gene TRBJ2-7, with 8 bases identical to TRBD2. Trimming took 4 bases from V and 2 from J; bases not matched to a gene: 4. Germline-derived CDR1 and CDR2 are MGHRA and YSYEKL. The CDR3 loop spans 14 amino acids. This CDR3 is CASSPTSGTYEQYF. The CDR3, as DNA: TGCGCCAGCAGCCCCACTAGCGGAACCTACGAGCAGTACTTC.

This clone appeared a few times. This chain joins TRBV6-6 and TRBJ2-5; 7 nucleotides match TRBD2. The V and J ends lost 4 bases and 6 bases, in that order; junction bases with no gene match: 8. The CDR3 is made up of 14 amino acids. Germline CDR1 and CDR2: MNHNY and SVGAGI (reference sequence). CDR3 protein: CASSFRDYHQTQYF. The CDR3 DNA reads TGTGCCAGCAGTTTCCGGGACTACCATCAGACCCAGTACTTC.

This rearrangement joins TRBV6-6 to TRBJ2-7, with a tentative D call TRBD1 (6 bases). The V and J ends lost 7 bases and 5 bases respectively, with 12 bases between them. This CDR3 spans 12 amino acids. CDR1 and CDR2 (germline): MNHNY, SVGAGI (reference sequence). CDR3 nucleotide sequence: TGTGCCAGCATAGGGGGTAGGCACGAGCAGTACTTC. This encodes CASIGGRHEQYF.